The sequence of this T cell receptor (beta chain) was determined in a study of immune cell composition in non-small cell lung cancer. Method: immunoSEQ multiplex PCR; TCRdb's copy keeps in-frame clones and lacks some. This sample has over 12,000 clones; around 68% occur once, and the top ten carry approximately 8.3%. The source of this sequence is a human donor with non-small cell lung cancer. The sample consisted of lung tumor tissue.

CDR3 sequence (DNA): TGTGCCAGCAGCTTAGAGGGAAGCACAGATACGCAGTATTTT. It codes for CASSLEGSTDTQYF. This chain connects TRBV5-8 to TRBJ2-3, with D possibly matching TRBD2 (5 bases). Looked up from germline, CDR1 is SGHTS and CDR2 is YDEGEE. V lost 2 bases and J lost 0, with 7 bases in between. This CDR3 comprises 14 residues.